The rows below give T cell receptor beta chains drawn from one sample of a study of Tregs in tolerant kidney transplant recipients. Some clones are missing from TCRdb's copy, which holds only in-frame ones; the method was immunoSEQ multiplex PCR. The profile covers a few thousand clones, with 30% to 50% appearing a single time and roughly 7.3% taken by the ten largest. Which antigens these TCRs recognize remains unknown. The specimen sequenced was Tregs from blood cultured with allogeneic cells. The receptors derive from a human donor in good health. CDR3s include the opening cysteine and the closing phenylalanine or tryptophan. The order of the fields is D gene, V gene, J gene, clone size, CDR3 protein, CDR3 DNA. D genes are given only for firm matches. Not all rows give a size; the values are once, few, many and, for expanded clones, a class.

.,TRBV19,TRBJ2-7,.,CASQMTGTEQYF,TGTGCCAGTCAAATGACAGGAACCGAGCAGTACTTC
.,TRBV6-6,TRBJ2-7,.,CASSYSWGYEQYF,TGTGCCAGCAGTTACTCTTGGGGCTACGAGCAGTACTTC
.,TRBV11-2,TRBJ2-3,.,CASSLVLGRDTQYF,TGTGCCAGCAGCTTAGTTTTGGGGCGGGATACGCAGTATTTT
TRBD2,TRBV7-7,TRBJ2-3,.,CASSPGTSRTDTQYF,TGTGCCAGCAGCCCAGGGACTAGTCGAACAGATACGCAGTATTTT
.,TRBV19,TRBJ2-2,.,CATYRADTGELFF,TGTGCCACTTACCGGGCCGACACCGGGGAGCTGTTTTTT
.,TRBV2,TRBJ2-7,medium-sized,CASSEEHYYEQYF,TGTGCCAGCAGTGAAGAACATTATTACGAGCAGTACTTC
.,TRBV5-1,TRBJ2-2,.,CASSFMTPSNTGELFF,TGCGCCAGCAGCTTCATGACACCATCGAACACCGGGGAGCTGTTTTTT
TRBD1,TRBV6-5,TRBJ2-7,.,CASRTGPLYEQYF,TGTGCCAGCAGGACAGGGCCCCTCTACGAGCAGTACTTC
.,TRBV6-5,TRBJ2-7,.,CASSPRGARTYEQYF,TGTGCCAGCAGCCCTCGTGGGGCCCGGACCTACGAGCAGTACTTC
.,TRBV9,TRBJ1-1,few,CASSVDFGTRVTEAFF,TGTGCCAGCAGCGTTGACTTCGGGACACGGGTCACTGAAGCTTTCTTT
.,TRBV7-9,TRBJ2-3,few,CASSFPRGGTQYF,TGTGCCAGCAGCTTTCCTAGGGGGGGTACGCAGTATTTT
.,TRBV10-1,TRBJ2-5,.,CASSASGWGAQYF,TGCGCCAGCAGCGCCTCAGGGTGGGGAGCCCAGTACTTC
TRBD1,TRBV19,TRBJ2-3,few,CASSPYRGTGWNTQYF,TGTGCCAGTAGCCCCTATCGCGGGACAGGGTGGAATACGCAGTATTTT
.,TRBV18,TRBJ1-5,medium-sized,CASSQDGINQPQHF,TGTGCCAGCTCACAGGACGGGATAAATCAGCCCCAGCATTTT
.,TRBV30,TRBJ2-7,.,CAWDSGTYEQYF,TGTGCCTGGGATTCGGGGACTTACGAGCAGTACTTC
.,TRBV7-3,TRBJ1-5,few,CASSLGMRGPQPQHF,TGTGCCAGCAGCTTAGGCATGCGGGGACCTCAGCCCCAGCATTTT
.,TRBV6-1,TRBJ1-1,.,CASSDPRTKGGTEAFF,TGTGCCAGCAGTGACCCAAGGACCAAGGGGGGGACTGAAGCTTTCTTT
.,TRBV11-2,TRBJ2-7,.,CASSQGWRVSYEQYF,TGTGCCAGCAGCCAAGGGTGGAGGGTGAGTTACGAGCAGTACTTC
.,TRBV2,TRBJ2-7,.,CASRGESYEQYF,TGTGCCAGCAGAGGGGAAAGCTACGAGCAGTACTTC
.,TRBV7-9,TRBJ2-1,.,CASSQDWGRYNEQFF,TGTGCCAGCAGCCAAGATTGGGGACGGTACAATGAGCAGTTCTTC
.,TRBV5-1,TRBJ2-7,medium-sized,CASSPSMLTYEQYF,TGCGCCAGCAGCCCCAGTATGCTAACCTACGAGCAGTACTTC
.,TRBV7-9,TRBJ2-1,.,CASSLWERTLGDEQFF,TGTGCCAGCAGCTTGTGGGAACGGACACTGGGAGATGAGCAGTTCTTC
.,TRBV6-4,TRBJ1-2,.,CASRVQGGYGYTF,TGTGCCAGCAGGGTACAGGGTGGCTATGGCTACACCTTC
.,TRBV15,TRBJ1-1,.,CATSVQGNTEAFF,TGTGCCACCAGCGTACAGGGTAACACTGAAGCTTTCTTT
.,TRBV6-1,TRBJ1-6,few,CASSALGGEALHF,TGTGCCAGCAGTGCTCTAGGAGGTGAGGCCCTCCACTTT
TRBD2,TRBV19,TRBJ2-3,.,CASRGLAGVPDTQYF,TGTGCCAGTAGGGGACTAGCGGGAGTTCCAGATACGCAGTATTTT
.,TRBV10-2,TRBJ2-3,.,CASRVPGVPDTQYF,TGCGCCAGCAGGGTCCCAGGGGTCCCAGATACGCAGTATTTT